This passage covers 18 T cell receptor beta chains from one sample sequenced in a study of T cell changes during pregnancy in multiple sclerosis. Sequencing used immunoSEQ multiplex PCR; TCRdb keeps in-frame clones, though not all of them. The sample has tens of thousands of clones, 87% seen once; the top ten hold 7% to 8%. The sample consisted of CD8+ T cells from peripheral blood mononuclear cells, taken after pregnancy. Receptor source: a female donor with multiple sclerosis, enrolled in a pregnancy study.

The chain has TRBV2 and TRBJ2-7; D may be TRBD2 (6 bases). The V and J ends lost 4 bases and 1 base respectively, with 14 bases between them. CDR1 and CDR2 from the germline V gene are SNHLY and FYNNEI. The CDR3 runs 15 residues. The chain's CDR3 is CASSAFIGTSYEQYF. The CDR3 nucleotides read TGTGCCAGCAGTGCGTTCATCGGGACTTCCTACGAGCAGTACTTC.

CDR3 region: CATKLSAGVSYEQYF. In DNA, the CDR3 is TGTGCCACCAAGCTAAGCGCGGGAGTCTCCTACGAGCAGTACTTC. The V gene is TRBV15, the J gene TRBJ2-7; 7 bases fit TRBD2. The CDR3 contains 15 residues. Unmatched junction bases numbered 9, after V lost 7 bases and J lost 0 bases. Germline CDR1 reads LNHNV; CDR2 reads YYDKDF (reference sequence). Variable domain in full (rest from reference TRBV15 and TRBJ2-7): DAMVIQNPRYQVTQFGKPVTLSCSQTLNHNVMYWYQQKSSQAPKLLFHYYDKDFNNEADTPDNFQSRRPNTSFCFLDIRSPGLGDTAMYLCATKLSAGVSYEQYFGPGTRLTVT.

The chain joins TRBV7-9 to TRBJ1-1; D is unclear. Germline assignment: CDR1 SEHNR and CDR2 FQNEAQ (reference sequence). V was trimmed by 9 bases and J by 1 base, leaving 15 bases between them. The CDR3 sequence is 14 residues long. DNA of the CDR3: TGTGCCAGTCAATTACCCACCGGGAACACTGAAGCTTTCTTT. It yields the protein CASQLPTGNTEAFF.

The chain recombines TRBV9 with TRBJ1-4; D is uncertain. The V end was cut by 0 bases, the J end by 7 bases, with 4 bases between. Germline CDR1 and CDR2: SGDLS and YYNGEE. The CDR3 consists of 12 residues. Written as DNA, the CDR3 is TGTGCCAGCAGCGTAGTATGTGAAAAACTGTTTTTT. Translation gives CASSVVCEKLFF.

V is TRBV7-3 and J is TRBJ2-7, with a tentative D call TRBD1 (5 bases). There are 13 residues in the CDR3. V was shortened by 3 bases and J by 1 base, with 7 bases between the two germline ends. Germline CDR1 and CDR2: SGHTA and FQGTGA. CDR3 sequence (DNA): TGTGCCAGCAGCTTCGACAGTTCCTACGAGCAGTACTTC. It translates to CASSFDSSYEQYF.

The chain joins TRBV4-3 to TRBJ2-1; 7 nucleotides agree with TRBD2. Germline CDR1 reads LGHNA; CDR2 reads YSLEER. J lost 6 bases, V lost 4 bases, and 3 bases had no gene match. The CDR3 consists of 13 residues. CDR3 nucleotides: TGCGCCAGCAGCCCTTCGGGGGGCAATGAGCAGTTCTTC. Protein product: CASSPSGGNEQFF.

The rearrangement uses TRBV5-6 and TRBJ1-5; D might be TRBD1 (5 bases). The CDR3 consists of 16 residues. V gave up 0 bases and J gave up 1 base, with 11 bases separating them. CDR1 is SGHDT and CDR2 is YYEEEE in the germline V gene. The CDR3 nucleotides are TGTGCCAGCAGCTTGGGGGGGGATCTGAGCAATCAGCCCCAGCATTTT. Protein sequence: CASSLGGDLSNQPQHF.

The sample holds a few counts of this clone. The rearrangement links TRBV11-3 to TRBJ2-2; 11 bases are shared with TRBD2. The CDR3 spans 16 residues. Germline V gene data show CDR1 as SGHNT and CDR2 as YENEEA. J gave up 3 bases and V 7 bases, and 7 bases lay outside the gene matches. Here the CDR3 reads CASTLSGREYTGELFF. DNA of the CDR3: TGTGCCAGCACCCTTAGCGGGAGGGAGTACACCGGGGAGCTGTTTTTT.

The chain recombines TRBV7-9 with TRBJ1-2, with TRBD1 as a possible D gene (5 bases). The germline V gene encodes CDR1 SEHNR and CDR2 FQNEAQ (reference sequence). Between the trimmed V and J ends, which lost 5 bases and 5 bases, there was a span of 6 bases. The length of the CDR3 is 11 residues. The CDR3 sequence: CASSAGYGYTF. CDR3 coding DNA: TGTGCCAGCAGCGCAGGGTATGGCTACACCTTC.

This clone has just one count. This chain uses TRBV7-2 with TRBJ2-7, with 10 bases that match TRBD2. Germline V gene lookup returns CDR1 SGHTA and CDR2 FQGNSA. The CDR3 contains 17 residues. After removal of 5 bases from V and 4 bases from J, the junction contained 14 bases not matched to a gene. CDR3 nucleotide sequence: TGTGCCAGCAGCCCGGGACTAGCGAACAGGGAGGGGTACGAGCAGTACTTC. Protein sequence: CASSPGLANREGYEQYF.

This clone was counted a single time. This chain connects TRBV27 to TRBJ2-7; a weak D match, TRBD1 (6 bases). V shed 4 bases and J shed 6 bases, with 22 bases lying between them. CDR3 size: 16 residues. Germline-derived CDR1 and CDR2 are MNHEY and SMNVEV (reference sequence). DNA of the CDR3: TGTGCCAGCAGTTACTCCCAGGACAGAGGACTTTTCGAGCAGTACTTC. Protein product: CASSYSQDRGLFEQYF.

The chain recombines TRBV11-1 with TRBJ2-5; D might be TRBD1 (6 bases). CDR1 SGHAT and CDR2 FQDESV come from the germline V gene (reference sequence). V was cut by 2 bases and J by 1 base, with 14 bases left in between. CDR3 length: 16 residues. The CDR3 DNA follows: TGTGCCAGCAGCTTATTCCAGGGGAATCCCCAAGAGACCCAGTACTTC. It yields the protein CASSLFQGNPQETQYF.

This clone occurred a few times. V usage is TRBV6-4 and J usage is TRBJ2-3, with D hard to call. The CDR3 loop spans 15 amino acids. The germline V gene has CDR1 MRHNA and CDR2 SNTAGT. The V and J ends lost 3 bases and 2 bases respectively, with 12 bases between them. This CDR3 is CASSEDSVSTDTQYF. The CDR3 DNA reads as TGTGCCAGCAGTGAAGACTCCGTTTCCACAGATACGCAGTATTTT.

The chain couples TRBV27 to TRBJ1-4, with D uncertain. The germline V gene has CDR1 MNHEY and CDR2 SMNVEV (reference sequence). The CDR3 runs to 14 residues. Trimming took off 3 bases at V and 2 bases at J, with 7 bases between the two ends. The CDR3 DNA reads TGTGCCAGCAGTTTTAGGCGGACTAATGAAAAACTGTTTTTT. It is translated as CASSFRRTNEKLFF.

V and J are TRBV27 and TRBJ2-7; 9 bases match TRBD2. The CDR3 is 17 residues long. Germline CDR1 MNHEY, CDR2 SMNVEV (reference sequence). The trim removed 0 bases at V and 3 bases at J, leaving 9 bases unmatched. The CDR3 DNA is TGTGCCAGCAGTTTATCGGGTTGGCGGGAGGGAGGCTACGAGCAGTACTTC. Its translation is CASSLSGWREGGYEQYF.

This chain joins TRBV5-1 and TRBJ2-7, with D perhaps matching TRBD2 (6 bases). The CDR3 sequence is 16 residues long. Trimming left V 0 bases short and J 2 bases short, with 15 bases between. In germline, CDR1 is SGHRS, CDR2 YFSETQ. DNA of the CDR3: TGCGCCAGCAGCTTGGACAAGGGACTGCCGACCTACGAGCAGTACTTC. As protein: CASSLDKGLPTYEQYF.

The V and J genes are TRBV4-1 and TRBJ2-1; the match to TRBD2 covers 8 bases. Germline V lookup: CDR1 MGHRA, CDR2 YSYEKL. The CDR3 covers 12 residues. After removal of 6 bases from V and 10 bases from J, the junction contained 5 bases not matched to a gene. In DNA form, the CDR3 reads TGCGCCAGCAGTCAATTAGCGGGAGAGCAGTTCTTC. The encoded protein is CASSQLAGEQFF.

This clone was detected a few times. V and J are TRBV10-2 and TRBJ1-1; D is possibly TRBD1 (6 bases). The V gene's germline CDR1 is WSHSY and CDR2 SAAADI. This CDR3 comprises 12 residues. Deletions cut 3 bases from V and 10 bases from J, with 12 bases between. CDR3 protein: CASSDGGAPAFF. Here the CDR3 DNA reads TGCGCCAGCAGTGATGGGGGGGCGCCAGCTTTCTTT.